The 32 T cell receptor beta chains in this list originate from one sample, sequenced in a study of cytomegalovirus exposure and HLA in healthy donors. PCR amplification relied on 60 Vbeta primers (plus 13 Jbeta primers). Measured with immunoSEQ multiplex PCR; TCRdb has only the in-frame clones, and not every one. This table has over 85,000 clones, roughly 80% appearing once. The sequencing input was PBMCs. These receptors all stem from a man in his forties in good health and CMV-seronegative.

The chain couples TRBV9 to TRBJ2-1, with 8 bases lining up with TRBD2. The V segment lost 0 bases and the J segment 0 bases; nucleotides outside the gene matches: 5. The V gene's germline CDR1 is SGDLS and CDR2 YYNGEE. CDR3 length equals 17 residues. Here the CDR3 reads CASSVGGSGTSYNEQFF. DNA of the CDR3: TGTGCCAGCAGCGTAGGTGGTAGCGGGACCTCCTACAATGAGCAGTTCTTC.

The chain couples TRBV29-1 to TRBJ2-1, with 8 bases matching TRBD2. The CDR3 has 16 residues. Germline V gene data show CDR1 as SQVTM and CDR2 as ANQGSEA. J gave up 4 bases and V 6 bases, and 14 bases lay outside the gene matches. The CDR3 is CSVGEFAGGLYNEQFF. The CDR3 DNA sequence: TGCAGCGTCGGGGAATTCGCGGGAGGCCTTTACAATGAGCAGTTCTTC.

This rearrangement joins TRBV27 to TRBJ1-3; D gene unclear. This CDR3 comprises 13 residues. Germline V gene sequence: CDR1 MNHEY, CDR2 SMNVEV (reference sequence). The V and J ends lost 4 bases and 3 bases respectively, with 7 bases between them. The CDR3, as DNA: TGTGCCAGCAGTTCTCACAATGGAAACACCATATATTTT. Translating gives CASSSHNGNTIYF.

The chain links TRBV30 to TRBJ2-7; no clear D. Trimming took off 2 bases at V and 2 bases at J, with 16 bases between the two ends. CDR3 length: 15 amino acids. Germline V gene lookup returns CDR1 GTSNPN and CDR2 SVGIG (reference sequence). The DNA for the CDR3 is TGTGCCTGGAGTCCTTTGGCAACGTCCCCCTACGAGCAGTACTTC. Amino acids: CAWSPLATSPYEQYF.

The chain couples TRBV2 to TRBJ2-1; 8 bases line up with TRBD2. The CDR3 totals 16 residues. Germline CDR1 and CDR2: SNHLY and FYNNEI. J was trimmed by 5 bases and V by 3 bases; bases with no gene match: 9. CDR3 sequence (DNA): TGTGCCAGCAGTGACTCGGGAGGGCCCGTGAACAATGAGCAGTTCTTC. Translating gives CASSDSGGPVNNEQFF. The whole variable domain, filled in from reference TRBV2 and TRBJ2-1, reads EPEVTQTPSHQVTQMGQEVILRCVPISNHLYFYWYRQILGQKVEFLVSFYNNEISEKSEIFDDQFSVERPDGSNFTLKIRSTKLEDSAMYFCASSDSGGPVNNEQFFGPGTRLTVL.

The chain couples TRBV2 to TRBJ2-7; 11 bases match TRBD1. Trimming cost V 7 bases and J 3 bases; bases outside gene matches: 2. This CDR3 is built from 13 residues. From germline, CDR1 is SNHLY and CDR2 FYNNEI. The CDR3 loop is CASTGQGGYEQYF. CDR3 bases: TGTGCCAGCACGGGACAGGGGGGCTACGAGCAGTACTTC.

The chain carries TRBV11-2 and TRBJ2-7; D gene ambiguous. Germline V gene sequence: CDR1 SGHAT, CDR2 FQNNGV. There are 13 residues in the CDR3. V was shortened by 1 base and J by 3 bases, with 7 bases between the two germline ends. CDR3 region: CASSLVFSYEQYF. The CDR3 nucleotides are TGTGCCAGCAGCTTAGTATTCAGCTACGAGCAGTACTTC.

This clone occurred once. The chain combines TRBV28 with TRBJ2-4; TRBD1 aligns across 10 bases. CDR3 length equals 17 residues. The germline CDR1 and CDR2 sequences are MDHEN and SYDVKM. V trimming: 6 bases; J trimming: 3 bases; junction bases outside the gene matches: 11. CDR3 residues: CASSPGTGVLGKNIQYF. The CDR3 DNA sequence: TGTGCCAGCAGCCCCGGGACAGGGGTTCTCGGCAAAAACATTCAGTACTTC.

CDR3 protein: CASARTGAPNETQYF. The CDR3 DNA sequence: TGTGCTAGTGCACGGACAGGGGCTCCCAATGAGACCCAGTACTTC. J is TRBJ2-5 and V is TRBV12-5; 9 bases are a match to TRBD1. Germline V gene data show CDR1 as LGHNT and CDR2 as FRNRAP. J lost 5 bases, V lost 7 bases, and 11 bases had no gene match. The CDR3 totals 15 residues.

This chain joins TRBV6-5 and TRBJ1-2; the match to TRBD1 covers 8 bases. Trimming removed 5 bases from V and 4 bases from J; junction bases left unmatched: 9. CDR1 and CDR2 (germline): MNHEY, SVGAGI. The CDR3 sequence is 15 residues long. The CDR3 loop reads CASSRQGAPSYGYTF. The CDR3 region has the DNA TGTGCCAGCAGTCGGCAGGGGGCCCCATCCTATGGCTACACCTTC.

This clone appeared once. This chain joins TRBV6-5 and TRBJ1-1, with 8 bases that match TRBD1. V lost 5 bases to trimming and J lost 10 bases; unmatched junction nucleotides: 12. The CDR3 contains 14 residues. Per germline, CDR1 MNHEY and CDR2 SVGAGI. In DNA form, the CDR3 reads TGTGCCAGCAGTACTCGGGGGACAGGCTTTGGAGCTTTCTTT. Amino acids: CASSTRGTGFGAFF.

CDR3 region: CASSSLLVMSGDYEQYF. For the CDR3, the DNA is TGTGCCAGCAGTTCCCTATTGGTTATGAGCGGGGACTACGAGCAGTACTTC. The V gene is TRBV28, the J gene TRBJ2-7; 7 nucleotides align to TRBD2. V lost 4 bases, J lost 3 bases, and 15 bases stayed unmatched. The CDR3 runs to 17 residues. Germline assignment: CDR1 MDHEN and CDR2 SYDVKM.

The chain carries TRBV10-2 and TRBJ2-1; 8 bases agree with TRBD2. Per germline, CDR1 WSHSY and CDR2 SAAADI. V was clipped by 7 bases and J by 14 bases; unmatched bases: 16. The CDR3 consists of 14 residues. CDR3 nucleotide sequence: TGCGCCAGCACTTCTGGCCCCCCCGGGACTAGAGAGTTCTTC. Translation: CASTSGPPGTREFF.

The rearrangement links TRBV30 to TRBJ2-7, with 11 bases aligning to TRBD1. This CDR3 comprises 14 residues. Trimming cost V 0 bases and J 5 bases; bases outside gene matches: 3. Germline V lookup: CDR1 GTSNPN, CDR2 SVGIG (reference sequence). The CDR3 reads CAWSVWTGGDEQYF. CDR3 nucleotides: TGTGCCTGGAGTGTATGGACAGGGGGCGACGAGCAGTACTTC.

The chain joins TRBV28 to TRBJ1-2; D gene ambiguous. This CDR3 is built from 12 residues. The V gene's germline CDR1 is MDHEN and CDR2 SYDVKM. Trimming stripped 6 bases from V and 7 bases from J, with 12 bases between. This chain's CDR3 is CASREVEGGYTF. In DNA form, the CDR3 reads TGTGCCAGCAGGGAGGTGGAGGGTGGCTACACCTTC.

The V gene is TRBV9, the J gene TRBJ2-2; 8 nucleotides align to TRBD2. The germline V gene has CDR1 SGDLS and CDR2 YYNGEE. The CDR3 is 19 residues long. V lost 0 bases and J lost 5; bases outside the gene matches: 15. CDR3 in DNA: TGTGCCAGCAGCGTAGGATTTAACGGGGGGGCCATCGGGACCGGGGAGCTGTTTTTT. As protein: CASSVGFNGGAIGTGELFF.

The J gene is TRBJ2-7, the V gene TRBV7-2; 7 bases fit TRBD2. CDR3 length equals 16 residues. Germline values: CDR1 SGHTA, CDR2 FQGNSA. V was pared by 0 bases and J by 4 bases, with 9 bases of the junction left unmatched. The CDR3 DNA is TGTGCCAGCAGCTTAGCGCGGGCGGGGGAAGGGTACGAGCAGTACTTC. This gives the protein CASSLARAGEGYEQYF.

Concerning this clone: A read error may produce the germline difference seen at one junction end. The J gene is TRBJ1-4, the V gene TRBV10-1, with D unclear. The CDR3 contains 13 residues. Per germline, CDR1 WNHNN and CDR2 SYGVQD (reference sequence). The CDR3 protein is CASSGTGMGKTVF. The DNA of the CDR3 is TGCGCCAGCAGTGGTACGGGGATGGGAAAAACTGTTTTT.

V and J are TRBV15 and TRBJ1-5; 9 positions match TRBD1. The CDR3 spans 17 residues. Germline V gene lookup returns CDR1 LNHNV and CDR2 YYDKDF (reference sequence). The V gene end was trimmed by 4 bases and the J gene end by 2 bases; junction bases not matched to a gene: 9. The CDR3 protein is CATSTDPGQGGNQPQHF. The DNA of the CDR3 is TGTGCCACCAGCACCGACCCGGGACAGGGTGGCAATCAGCCCCAGCATTTT.

Only one count was recorded for this clone. The chain's CDR3 is CASSLEGRGGTDTQYF. CDR3 DNA sequence: TGCGCCAGCAGCTTGGAGGGTCGGGGGGGGACAGATACGCAGTATTTT. The chain has TRBV5-1 and TRBJ2-3; TRBD2 matches at 8 bases. Germline trimming cut 0 bases from V and 3 bases from J; bases unmatched to any gene: 6. Germline V lookup: CDR1 SGHRS, CDR2 YFSETQ. The CDR3 sequence is 16 residues long.

V is TRBV19 and J is TRBJ2-7, with 9 bases aligning to TRBD2. Germline V gene lookup returns CDR1 LNHDA and CDR2 SQIVND (reference sequence). The junction had 3 bases not matched to a gene; V was cut back by 3 bases and J by 0 bases. This CDR3 has 15 residues. The CDR3 spells CASSISGSNSYEQYF. CDR3 nucleotide sequence: TGTGCCAGTAGTATTAGCGGGAGCAACTCCTACGAGCAGTACTTC.

The chain employs TRBV5-1 and TRBJ2-7; 7 nucleotides agree with TRBD1. The ends lost 4 bases at V and 6 bases at J; junction bases unmatched: 10. This CDR3 has 14 amino acids. The germline V gene has CDR1 SGHRS and CDR2 YFSETQ. CDR3 bases: TGCGCCAGCAGCCAGACTGACAGGGTTTCCGAGCAGTACTTC. It specifies CASSQTDRVSEQYF.

This chain uses TRBV7-7 with TRBJ2-5; D possibly corresponds to TRBD1 (6 bases). In germline, CDR1 is SSHAT, CDR2 FNYEAQ (reference sequence). CDR3 length equals 17 residues. Trimming shortened V by 0 bases and J by 4 bases, and 18 bases separated the two germline ends. DNA for the CDR3: TGTGCCAGCAGCTTAGCCTCGGCAGGGGAAGTTTCAGAGACCCAGTACTTC. This encodes CASSLASAGEVSETQYF.

This clone was seen a handful of times. The chain has TRBV9 and TRBJ2-1; 10 nucleotides align to TRBD2. Germline CDR1 is SGDLS and CDR2 is YYNGEE. The CDR3 spans 16 residues. V trimming: 0 bases; J trimming: 7 bases; junction bases outside the gene matches: 7. DNA of the CDR3: TGTGCCAGCAGCGTAGTGGCTAGCGGGAGTTTGAATGAGCAGTTCTTC. This sequence encodes CASSVVASGSLNEQFF.

V gene TRBV5-1 combines with J gene TRBJ2-1; the match to TRBD2 covers 12 bases. The CDR3 loop spans 15 amino acids. Germline loops: CDR1 SGHRS, CDR2 YFSETQ. The V gene end was trimmed by 4 bases and the J gene end by 8 bases; junction bases not matched to a gene: 7. The CDR3 DNA reads TGCGCCAGCAGCCCAACTAGCGGGGGGCCCTATGAGCAGTTCTTC. Protein sequence: CASSPTSGGPYEQFF.

The chain uses TRBV27 and TRBJ2-6, with unresolved D. The CDR3 runs to 17 residues. Germline-derived CDR1 and CDR2 are MNHEY and SMNVEV (reference sequence). V was pared by 0 bases and J by 2 bases, with 11 bases between. The CDR3 nucleotides are TGTGCCAGCAGTTTATCTCCTCTTAGTCCTGGGGCCAACGTCCTGACTTTC. Protein product: CASSLSPLSPGANVLTF.

The chain uses TRBV19 and TRBJ2-1; D ambiguous. CDR1 is LNHDA and CDR2 is SQIVND in the germline V gene (reference sequence). Between the trimmed V and J ends, which lost 3 bases and 4 bases, there was a span of 7 bases. The CDR3 extends over 13 amino acids. In nucleotides, the CDR3 is TGTGCCAGTAGTATCCCAGTTTACAATGAGCAGTTCTTC. It codes for CASSIPVYNEQFF.

CDR3 nucleotide sequence: TGTGCCATCAGTGATCCCGGGACAGGGTCCGAGCAGTACTTC. This encodes CAISDPGTGSEQYF. The V call is TRBV10-3, the J call TRBJ2-7; 9 bases fit TRBD1. The junction had 6 bases not matched to a gene; V was cut back by 3 bases and J by 6 bases. CDR1 and CDR2 (germline): ENHRY, SYGVKD. The CDR3 runs 14 residues.

This rearrangement joins TRBV2 to TRBJ2-3, with TRBD1 as a possible D gene (6 bases). V shed 6 bases and J shed 1 base, with 8 bases lying between them. Germline CDR1 reads SNHLY; CDR2 reads FYNNEI. This CDR3 comprises 13 residues. The DNA for the CDR3 is TGTGCCAGCAGGAGACAGGGCACAGATACGCAGTATTTT. Translation gives CASRRQGTDTQYF.

The gene calls are TRBV19 and TRBJ2-5; 8 bases fit TRBD2. The CDR3 is 15 residues long. Looked up from germline, CDR1 is LNHDA and CDR2 is SQIVND (reference sequence). The ends lost 6 bases at V and 5 bases at J; junction bases unmatched: 11. DNA of the CDR3: TGTGCCAGTAGCCGGGACCCGGGGGGGATGGAGACCCAGTACTTC. Amino acids: CASSRDPGGMETQYF.

The V and J genes are TRBV28 and TRBJ2-7; the D gene is possibly TRBD2 (6 bases). The CDR3 loop spans 14 amino acids. In germline, CDR1 is MDHEN, CDR2 SYDVKM. Trimming removed 6 bases at V and 7 bases at J, with 19 bases between. The CDR3 sequence: CASSYSLAGGEQYF. In nucleotides, the CDR3 is TGTGCCAGCAGCTACTCCCTCGCCGGGGGTGAGCAGTACTTC.

This clone has only one observation. This rearrangement joins TRBV7-2 to TRBJ1-1; D is possibly TRBD1 (6 bases). The germline V and J ends were trimmed by 5 bases and 4 bases, with 17 bases remaining between them. Germline V gives CDR1 SGHTA, CDR2 FQGNSA. CDR3 length: 15 residues. This CDR3 reads CASSLSIRGGTEAFF. The CDR3 DNA follows: TGTGCCAGCAGCCTATCAATCAGGGGCGGCACTGAAGCTTTCTTT.